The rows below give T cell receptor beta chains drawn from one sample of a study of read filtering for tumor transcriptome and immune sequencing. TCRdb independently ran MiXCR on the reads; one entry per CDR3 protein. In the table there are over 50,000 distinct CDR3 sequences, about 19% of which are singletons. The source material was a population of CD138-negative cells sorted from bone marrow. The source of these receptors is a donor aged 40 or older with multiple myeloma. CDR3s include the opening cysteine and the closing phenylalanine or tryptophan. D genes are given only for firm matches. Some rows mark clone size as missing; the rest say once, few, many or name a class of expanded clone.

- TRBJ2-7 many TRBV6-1 TGTGCCAGCAGTGAAGGGGTAGGGTACCTTTCCTACGAGCAGTACTTC CASSEGVGYLSYEQYF
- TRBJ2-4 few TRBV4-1 TGCGCCAGCAGCCAAGATATAAGTCTAAAAGCCCTAAGGGGATCCAAAAACATTCAGTACTTC CASSQDISLKALRGSKNIQYF
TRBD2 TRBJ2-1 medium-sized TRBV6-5 TGTGCCAGCAGCAACCCCGGGACTAGCGGGAGGTCCTACAATGAGCAGTTCTTC CASSNPGTSGRSYNEQFF
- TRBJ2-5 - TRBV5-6 TGTGCCTCTTCGTACCAAGAGACCCAGTACTTC CASSYQETQYF
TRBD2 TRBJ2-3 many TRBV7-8 TGTGCCAGCAGCTCCCTAGCGGCTAGCACAGATACGCAGTATTTT CASSSLAASTDTQYF
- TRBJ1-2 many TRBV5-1 TGCGCCAGCAGCTTGTCCGGTCCTAACTATGGCTACACCTTC CASSLSGPNYGYTF
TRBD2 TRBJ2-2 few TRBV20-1 TGCAGTGCTAGAGGTCTTCGACTAGCGGAGAACACCGGGGAGCTGTTTTTT CSARGLRLAENTGELFF
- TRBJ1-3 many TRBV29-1 TGCAGCGTTGAAGCCAACCCCGGAAACACCATATATTTT CSVEANPGNTIYF
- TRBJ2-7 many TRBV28 TGTGCCAGCAGTTTAGGGGGTAGCGGCTCCTACGAGCAGTACTTC CASSLGGSGSYEQYF
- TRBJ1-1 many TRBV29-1 TGCAGCGGAACCGGGGTCACTGAAGCTTTCTTT CSGTGVTEAFF
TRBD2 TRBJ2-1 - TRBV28 TGTGCCCGCAGTTCCTTCTATAGCGGGAGCTCCTACAATGAGCAGTTCTTC CARSSFYSGSSYNEQFF
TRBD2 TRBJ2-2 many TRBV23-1 TGCGCCAGCAGTCTACGATACCGGACTAGCGGGAACACCGGGGAGCTGTTTTTT CASSLRYRTSGNTGELFF
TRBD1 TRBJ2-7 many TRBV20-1 TGCAGTGCTAGAGATCTGGTGACAGGGGGCTCCTACGAGCAGTACTTC CSARDLVTGGSYEQYF
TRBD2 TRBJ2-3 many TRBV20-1 TGCAGTGCTAAAGCGAGCGGTGGGAGGGGAGCGCGTACGCAGTATTTT CSAKASGGRGARTQYF
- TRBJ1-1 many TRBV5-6 TGTGCCAGCAGCTTTTGGGAATTGAACACTGAAGCTTTCTTT CASSFWELNTEAFF
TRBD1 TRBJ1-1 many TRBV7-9 TGTGCCAGCAGCCGGACAGGAGTGAACACTGAAGCTTTCTTT CASSRTGVNTEAFF
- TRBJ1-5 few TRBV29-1 TGCAGCGTTGGGGACGGGTCGGGGCTCCAGCATTTT CSVGDGSGLQHF
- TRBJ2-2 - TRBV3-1 TGTGCCAGCGGCCAAGGAGGGGGCACCGGGGAGCTGTTATTT CASGQGGGTGELLF
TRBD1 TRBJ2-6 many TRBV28 TGTGCCACACTAACAGGGGCTGGGGCCAACGTCCTGACTTTC CATLTGAGANVLTF
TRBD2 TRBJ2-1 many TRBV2 TGTGCCAGCAGGCCACTAGCGGGACCCCGGAATGAGCAGTTCTTC CASRPLAGPRNEQFF
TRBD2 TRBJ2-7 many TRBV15 TGTGCCACCAGCCCGGGGGGGATAGCCTACGAGCAGTACTTC CATSPGGIAYEQYF